This T cell receptor (beta chain) came from a study of monozygotic twins with inflammatory bowel disease. Whole-study findings and limits: No discrimination was achieved between different T cell subtypes.

The unique tags termed UMIs, each holding a 6-nucleotide sample barcode, were added by means of template switching. TCRdb re-called the 5' RACE reads; every CDR3 protein appears as one record, without DNA. This sample contains 400,000 or so distinct CDR3 sequences. It was from whole blood, with no T cell sorting, that total RNA was isolated. Remarks on this clonotype: Its antigen is as yet unknown.

Germline V lookup: CDR1 LGHDT, CDR2 YNNKEL (reference sequence). The CDR3 runs to 16 residues. The clonotype comes from a human donor with ulcerative colitis or Crohn's disease, or a healthy co-twin of an affected twin (not recorded which). Sequenced material: blood. The chain recombines TRBV3-1 with TRBJ2-6; TCRdb indicates TRBD1, and absent DNA this call remains unverified. CDR3: CASSSGGGSGANVLTF.